The T cell receptor (beta chain) under discussion was sequenced for a study of lymphopenia after photon versus proton radiotherapy. About this clone itself: Its cognate antigen is unknown.

The repertoire was sequenced with immunoSEQ multiplex PCR; TCRdb's copy has only in-frame clones and lacks some. The sample carries approximately 150,000 clones, 70% to 90% recorded once. Study results and limitations: Survival link was tested only in deceased patients; proton benefit remains a possibility. Oligoclonal CD8+ Temra expansion after nadir drove photon patients' diversity drop.

The CDR3 contains 13 residues. With 3 bases removed from V and 3 bases from J, the gap between germline ends came to 11 bases. Germline V gene sequence: CDR1 SQVTM, CDR2 ANQGSEA. J is TRBJ1-2 and V is TRBV29-1; D perhaps matches TRBD1 (5 bases). This TCR derives from a man aged 50-60 years with gastric cancer. Sample: peripheral blood, taken from a patient treated with photon-based radiotherapy. The CDR3 nucleotides read TGCAGCGTTGATCGCGGGACCGACTATGGCTACACCTTC. It encodes CSVDRGTDYGYTF. Looking up the rest from reference TRBV29-1 and TRBJ1-2 gives the full variable domain: SAVISQKPSRDICQRGTSLTIQCQVDSQVTMMFWYRQQPGQSLTLIATANQGSEATYESGFVIDKFPISRPNLTFSTLTVSNMSPEDSSIYLCSVDRGTDYGYTFGSGTRLTVV.